The subject of this entry is one TCR beta chain. Its antigen target is currently unknown. Per-nucleotide qualities are absent, and no much larger clonotype sits a single base away. After removal of 7 bases from V and 4 bases from J, the junction retains 3 bases not matched to a gene. The cysteine opens and the phenylalanine closes a CDR3 of 11 amino acids. CDR3 DNA only is kept here, 33 bases in frame from base 1. The germline V gene (reference sequence) yields DFQATT for CDR1 and SNEGSKA for CDR2. The cohort comprised around 690 healthy bone marrow donors. At the time of sampling, every cohort member was nominally healthy, though immune exposures that went unrecorded were likely present. CMV serostatus was positive for more than 250 and negative for about 55% of the 666 cohort members, and was not recorded for this donor. Every donor gave a peripheral blood sample, and the peripheral blood mononuclear cells from that sample were used for TCR beta sequencing. Genomic DNA extraction from the blood cell samples was performed with the Qiagen DNeasy Blood Extraction Kit.

The source of the sample is a study of cytomegalovirus exposure and HLA in healthy donors (dated by TCRdb to between 2016 and 2019). Describing the broader study: According to an earlier analysis of several hundred of the donors, 150 million to 200 million T cells yielded roughly 110 million unique TCR beta sequences and 250 to 350 Gb of sequence data. An early release covering roughly 640 HLA-typed donors comprised about 300 gigabases of sequencing data and some 79 million unique TCR sequences. The genetic ancestry cluster associated with self-reported Caucasian donors included roughly 84% of the 350 to 500 genotyped donors. The aim of the study was to test whether cataloging public T cell receptors could identify signatures of past pathogen exposure. The study profiled the T cell repertoires of 666 subjects by immunosequencing and related them to cytomegalovirus serostatus. Along with the approximately 650-subject first cohort, a separate validation cohort of over 90 different subjects was used. High-throughput TCR immunosequencing, statistical association of individual TCRs with disease status, and machine learning were combined to predict cytomegalovirus infection status. In a later analysis, previously published TCR beta repertoires from 670 or so donors were re-analyzed and high-resolution HLA genotyping was added so that TCR occurrence patterns could be studied. The later analysis used no new phenotypic data to find candidate immune exposures, relying instead on TCR beta sequences and their occurrence across donors. An earlier analysis of 587 of the donors used high-throughput TCR beta sequencing to judge whether each TCR beta V gene segment behaved as functional or pseudogenic. Donor age, sex, ethnicity and CMV serostatus were compiled together with the repertoire data. A later genetic analysis took genome-wide SNP genotypes for about three fifths of the 666 donors and used that subset as a discovery cohort. All discovery cohort repertoires had been generated on a single sequencing platform. Class I and class II HLA loci were covered by the typing at four-digit resolution. Typing coverage varied by locus: about 620-630 donors for A, B, C, DRB1 and DQB1; more than 500 for DQA1; about 590 for DPA1; approximately 490 for DPB1. Four or five DR-DQ haplotypes were handled as single units for association and clustering, since linkage in the cohort was strong. Among 300 to 500 genotyped donors of the cohort, an average of around 250,000 unique TCR beta nucleotide sequences was sequenced per donor, of which about 18% were non-productive.

What the authors observed across the whole study: The study listed 150 to 200 TCR beta chains as associated with cytomegalovirus. Roughly uniform sequencing depth across donors was assumed in presence/absence analyses, although this assumption may not hold. The earlier analysis of 587 of the donors excluded around 17 rarely observed V segments, including chromosome 9 orphons, because counts were too low. A later analysis found that HLA-associated TCR beta chains were more clonally expanded and had lower generation probabilities than equally common non-associated chains. Only TCR beta chains were sequenced in this cohort, and the absence of alpha or paired-chain data limited detectable features. An association between a missense DCLRE1C variant and V-gene and J-gene trimming of TCR beta chains was found in a later genetic analysis and replicated in an independent cohort. The classifier was reported to diagnose cytomegalovirus status with high specificity and sensitivity in both the original cohort and the validation cohort. In a later analysis, 15,000 to 20,000 TCR beta sequences were associated with specific HLA alleles at a false discovery rate of 0.05. In vitro tests confirmed that a few of the cytomegalovirus-associated TCR beta chains recognize cytomegalovirus antigens. Linkage disequilibrium might explain the correlated functional status among segregating V segments, but an unknown experimental factor could not be ruled out. HLA typing was unavailable for some donors at each locus, so association tests used only the typed subset. The authors suggested that the approach could potentially be generalized to other disease states and immunological phenotypes. A cluster of highly shared sequence variants was judged likely to represent a technical artifact of the sequencing pipeline. Across donors, most TCR sequences were observed very rarely, whereas some public TCRs were present in many individuals. Some IMGT-functional V segments, including TRBV6-2 and TRBV6-3, could not be told apart with the 87-base-pair reads, so those segments were excluded. In an earlier analysis of 587 of the donors, most TCR beta V segments were observed in productive rearrangements about 87% or about 30% of the time, broadly matching IMGT annotations. A further reported finding was that TCR beta sequences accurately predicted the HLA-A and HLA-B alleles for most subjects in the first cohort. According to a later analysis, parvovirus B19, influenza, CMV and Epstein-Barr virus appeared linked to several top co-occurrence clusters. In a later analysis, the rate of TCR association differed among HLA loci, with DRB1 alleles having the most associated TCRs and HLA-C alleles having the fewest. According to a later analysis, most CMV-associated TCR beta chains appeared to be HLA-restricted, and the HLA associations seemed to be driven largely by CMV exposure. When HLA alleles, especially DR and DQ, strongly co-occurred, attributing TCR associations to individual alleles was difficult. Immune exposure information for the cohort was limited to CMV serostatus. In a later genetic analysis, fewer N-insertions in productive TCRs were reported among donors in an Asian-associated ancestry cluster than the approximately 710-donor mean.

Libraries were constructed by the immunoSEQ multiplex PCR assay. The multiplex PCR relied on a mix of 60 forward primers for TCR Vbeta segments and 13 reverse primers for TCR Jbeta segments. The CDR3 region of rearranged TCR beta genes was amplified from genomic DNA by a multiplex PCR assay. Amplified TCR beta libraries were sequenced as 87-base-pair reads on the Illumina HiSeq System. The original methods were these. A later analysis tallied around 82 million unique TCR beta chains across the 666 repertoires, and roughly 11 million of those chains were shared by two or more donors. To remove PCR and sequencing errors, raw reads were error-corrected and collapsed into unique sequences using a nearest-neighbor algorithm that merged closely related sequences. CDR3 sequences were aligned to IMGT reference sequences to assign V, D and J gene segments. For a sequence to be retained, a match of at least six nucleotides was required to both a V gene segment and a J gene segment. A rearrangement was called productive if the CDR3 had no stop codons and remained in frame with V and J, and every other rearrangement was called non-productive. Following IMGT convention, CDR3 was defined as the stretch from the second conserved V-encoded cysteine up to the conserved J-encoded phenylalanine. Sequences without an unambiguous match to a single V gene segment were excluded from the earlier analysis of several hundred of the donors. In an earlier analysis of 587 of the donors, V segments were called functional above 56.7% productive rearrangements and were called segregating when the between-donor standard deviation exceeded 5%. A statistical classification framework was built for diagnosing cytomegalovirus status from the catalog of TCR beta chain sequences. A later analysis assigned V and J genes by comparing TCR nucleotide sequences with IMGT/GENE-DB human TR gene sequences. Using the TCRdist pipeline, a later analysis assigned CDR3 sequences along with most-parsimonious VDJ recombination scenarios. A later analysis defined each TCR beta chain by its CDR3 amino acid sequence plus V-gene family, and excluded reads lacking a unique V-gene family. In a later analysis, 550 to 650 highly shared, low-generation-probability nucleotide sequences were removed to address suspected cross-contamination and a sequencing artifact. A later analysis calculated a clonal expansion index for each public chain from normalized within-repertoire ranks of inferred template counts. A later analysis computed generation probabilities with a VDJ recombination model fitted to out-of-frame rearrangements, and checked the results against IGoR. In a later analysis, TCR-TCR, TCR-HLA and TCR-CMV co-occurrence was scored with hypergeometric tests, and a repertoire-size bias correction was applied to TCR pairs. To estimate false discovery rates, a later analysis permuted the HLA or CMV assignments 20 times. A later analysis grouped co-occurring TCRs with DBSCAN, adding TCRdist sequence similarity when clustering within HLA-allele-positive subsets. Co-occurrence clustering excluded repertoires with fewer than 30,000 or more than 120,000 public chains, plus five with anomalous nucleotide sharing. TCRdb retrieved this table from immuneACCESS and kept in-frame rearrangements only. Not all clones are present; in checked studies, unresolved V genes account for under half, and no reason is known for the remainder. V, J and clone size are those of that table, while D and trimming were read from the DNA. The sample profile shows 35,000 to 45,000 clones; roughly half of them were found once. Roughly an eighth of the sample rests with the top ten.

Source material: PBMCs. The TCR comes from a human donor in good health. This chain joins TRBV20-1 to TRBJ1-1, with 7 central nucleotides matching TRBD1. The DNA is as follows: TGCAGTGGACAGGGTGTCACTGAAGCTTTCTTT. Translated, this gives CSGQGVTEAFF.